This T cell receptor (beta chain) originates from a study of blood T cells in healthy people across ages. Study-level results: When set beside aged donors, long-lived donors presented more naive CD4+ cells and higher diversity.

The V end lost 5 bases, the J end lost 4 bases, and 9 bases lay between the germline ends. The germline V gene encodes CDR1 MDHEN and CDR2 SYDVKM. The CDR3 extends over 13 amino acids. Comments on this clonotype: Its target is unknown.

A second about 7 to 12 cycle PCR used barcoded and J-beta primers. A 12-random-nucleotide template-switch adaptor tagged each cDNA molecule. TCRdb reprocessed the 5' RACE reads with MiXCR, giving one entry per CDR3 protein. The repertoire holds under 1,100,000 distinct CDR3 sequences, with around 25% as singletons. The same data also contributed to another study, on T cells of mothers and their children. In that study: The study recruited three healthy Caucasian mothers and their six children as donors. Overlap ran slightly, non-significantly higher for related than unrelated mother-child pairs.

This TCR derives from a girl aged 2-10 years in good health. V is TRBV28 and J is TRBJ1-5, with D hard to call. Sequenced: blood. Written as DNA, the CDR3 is TGTGCCAGCAGTATCATAGGGAATCAGCCCCAGCATTTT. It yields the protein CASSIIGNQPQHF.